The 30 T cell receptor beta chains in this list originate from one sample, sequenced in a study of cytomegalovirus exposure and HLA in healthy donors. The PCR was carried out with 60 Vbeta primers and 13 Jbeta primers. TCRdb's table, derived via immunoSEQ multiplex PCR, lists solely in-frame clones and lacks some. The table has 100,000 to 150,000 clones, about 85% seen once. The sequenced sample was PBMCs. The receptors come from a boy aged 5-17 years in good health and CMV-seronegative.

The gene calls are TRBV2 and TRBJ2-6; D may be TRBD2 (6 bases). The CDR3 totals 17 residues. V lost 7 bases and J 0 bases, leaving 16 bases between the germline ends. Germline-derived CDR1 and CDR2 are SNHLY and FYNNEI. The CDR3 nucleotides read TGTGCCAGCACCGAGGAGGGGCTACCCTCTGGGGCCAACGTCCTGACTTTC. Residues: CASTEEGLPSGANVLTF.

CDR3 in amino acids: CASSALMRQGPNEQFF. CDR3 coding DNA: TGTGCCAGCAGTGCTCTAATGCGACAGGGACCCAATGAGCAGTTCTTC. The chain employs TRBV27 and TRBJ2-1; 7 bases are shared with TRBD1. From germline, CDR1 is MNHEY and CDR2 SMNVEV (reference sequence). The CDR3 length is 16 residues. J gave up 6 bases and V 5 bases, and 13 bases lay outside the gene matches.

The V call is TRBV30, the J call TRBJ1-3; D is uncertain. The CDR3 loop spans 13 amino acids. Looked up from germline, CDR1 is GTSNPN and CDR2 is SVGIG (reference sequence). With 4 bases removed from V and 0 bases from J, the gap between germline ends came to 7 bases. In DNA, the CDR3 is TGTGCCTGGACGGGAAGCTCTGGAAACACCATATATTTT. Protein: CAWTGSSGNTIYF.

The rearrangement links TRBV7-9 to TRBJ2-7; D not resolved. The CDR3 extends over 12 amino acids. Germline V gene lookup returns CDR1 SEHNR and CDR2 FQNEAQ (reference sequence). V was clipped by 5 bases and J by 2 bases, with 7 bases between them. The CDR3, as DNA: TGTGCCAGCAGCCCGAGGCCCTACGAGCAGTACTTC. As protein: CASSPRPYEQYF.

The V call is TRBV7-8, the J call TRBJ1-2, with 10 bases matching TRBD1. Germline CDR1 is SGHVS and CDR2 is FQNEAQ. After removal of 3 bases from V and 7 bases from J, the junction contained 5 bases not matched to a gene. The CDR3 extends over 14 amino acids. The CDR3 region has the DNA TGTGCCAGCAGCTTTTCAGACAGGGGGCTTGGCTACACCTTC. Translating it yields CASSFSDRGLGYTF.

This chain connects TRBV6-5 to TRBJ1-3, with D hard to call. Trimming took off 6 bases at V and 2 bases at J, with 11 bases between the two ends. The germline V gene has CDR1 MNHEY and CDR2 SVGAGI. CDR3 length: 14 amino acids. The CDR3 DNA follows: TGTGCCAGCAGCCCCAGCGGAGCTGGAAACACCATATATTTT. Protein: CASSPSGAGNTIYF.

V and J are TRBV27 and TRBJ2-1; D is unclear. V was clipped by 10 bases and J by 7 bases, with 11 bases between them. Germline CDR1 and CDR2: MNHEY and SMNVEV (reference sequence). There are 11 residues in the CDR3. CDR3 in DNA: TGTGCCACCCTACTTAGTAATGAGCAGTTCTTC. Its protein is CATLLSNEQFF.

V and J are TRBV29-1 and TRBJ2-7; D is possibly TRBD1 (6 bases). Germline V lookup: CDR1 SQVTM, CDR2 ANQGSEA. The CDR3 is 13 residues long. Trimming cost V 2 bases and J 0 bases, with 8 bases left between them. The CDR3 DNA sequence: TGCAGCGTTGAACGGGACACCTCCTACGAGCAGTACTTC. As protein: CSVERDTSYEQYF.

V and J are TRBV7-2 and TRBJ2-7, with TRBD2 matching 13 bases. The junction had 5 bases not matched to a gene; V was cut back by 4 bases and J by 2 bases. CDR1 and CDR2 from the germline V gene are SGHTA and FQGNSA. The CDR3 is 16 residues long. CDR3 residues: CASSSQGLAGPYEQYF. The CDR3 nucleotides read TGTGCCAGCAGCTCCCAGGGACTAGCGGGGCCCTACGAGCAGTACTTC.

The chain combines TRBV7-9 with TRBJ1-1; no definite D call. With 3 bases removed from V and 2 bases from J, the gap between germline ends came to 16 bases. The CDR3 runs to 16 residues. Per germline, CDR1 SEHNR and CDR2 FQNEAQ (reference sequence). The CDR3, as DNA: TGTGCCAGCAGCTTCGACACTTGGACGGGAAACACTGAAGCTTTCTTT. Translated, it gives CASSFDTWTGNTEAFF.

The genes are TRBV6-6 and TRBJ2-7; D remains ambiguous. The CDR3 has 16 amino acids. Germline V gives CDR1 MNHNY, CDR2 SVGAGI (reference sequence). With 1 base removed from V and 2 bases from J, the gap between germline ends came to 15 bases. In nucleotides, the CDR3 is TGTGCCAGCAGTTACTTCAGACTGGAAAATCCCTACGAGCAGTACTTC. Translating gives CASSYFRLENPYEQYF.

This sequence joins TRBV4-1 and TRBJ2-7; D perhaps matches TRBD1 (6 bases). V was shortened by 3 bases and J by 2 bases, with 14 bases between the two germline ends. This CDR3 has 15 amino acids. Germline V gene data show CDR1 as MGHRA and CDR2 as YSYEKL. Here the CDR3 DNA reads TGCGCCAGCAGCCAGGCAGGGGCTAGCACCTACGAGCAGTACTTC. It encodes CASSQAGASTYEQYF.

The rearrangement uses TRBV7-8 and TRBJ2-1, with D maybe TRBD1 (6 bases). The ends were cut back, 2 bases at V and 9 bases at J, with 8 bases in the middle. The CDR3 covers 12 residues. Germline V gives CDR1 SGHVS, CDR2 FQNEAQ. The CDR3 spells CASSLRDTEQFF. The CDR3 coding sequence is TGTGCCAGCAGCTTACGGGACACTGAGCAGTTCTTC.

A few counts support this clone. The genes are TRBV7-6 and TRBJ1-1; 7 bases fit TRBD1. CDR3 length: 12 amino acids. Germline trimming cut 6 bases from V and 6 bases from J; bases unmatched to any gene: 4. CDR1 SGHVS and CDR2 FNYEAQ come from the germline V gene. The CDR3 DNA is TGTGCCAGCAGTTTCCAGGGGGCTGAAGCTTTCTTT. Translated, it gives CASSFQGAEAFF.

The rearrangement uses TRBV7-9 and TRBJ2-5, with D perhaps matching TRBD1 (6 bases). Germline V lookup: CDR1 SEHNR, CDR2 FQNEAQ (reference sequence). CDR3 length: 16 amino acids. With 5 bases removed from V and 4 bases from J, the gap between germline ends came to 20 bases. The CDR3: CASSAQSPARGETQYF. The CDR3 bases are TGTGCCAGCAGCGCCCAAAGCCCGGCCAGGGGAGAGACCCAGTACTTC. The whole variable domain, remainder taken from reference TRBV7-9 and TRBJ2-5, is DTGVSQNPRHKITKRGQNVTFRCDPISEHNRLYWYRQTLGQGPEFLTYFQNEAQLEKSRLLSDRFSAERPKGSFSTLEIQRTEQGDSAMYLCASSAQSPARGETQYFGPGTRLLVL.

This clone has just one count. The genes are TRBV7-3 and TRBJ2-1, with 11 bases matching TRBD2. Per the germline V gene, CDR1 is SGHTA and CDR2 is FQGTGA. Unmatched junction bases numbered 3, after V lost 0 bases and J lost 5 bases. The CDR3 totals 16 residues. The CDR3 protein is CASSLTGLAGNNEQFF. For the CDR3, the DNA is TGTGCCAGCAGCTTAACAGGACTAGCGGGCAACAATGAGCAGTTCTTC.

This rearrangement joins TRBV6-6 to TRBJ1-3, with unresolved D. Trimming pared 5 bases from V and 6 bases from J, leaving 8 bases between. The CDR3 is 12 residues long. Germline lookup yields CDR1 MNHNY and CDR2 SVGAGI (reference sequence). The CDR3 loop reads CASSRTENTIYF. The CDR3 DNA is TGTGCCAGCAGTCGCACAGAAAACACCATATATTTT.

The rearrangement joins TRBV30 to TRBJ1-5; 10 bases map to TRBD1. Per germline, CDR1 GTSNPN and CDR2 SVGIG (reference sequence). The CDR3 is 15 amino acids. V was clipped by 0 bases and J by 4 bases; unmatched bases: 3. The DNA of the CDR3 is TGTGCCTGGAGTGTACGGGGACAGGGGAATCAGCCCCAGCATTTT. This translates into CAWSVRGQGNQPQHF.

V usage is TRBV6-6 and J usage is TRBJ1-1; possible D gene TRBD1, 5 bases. The V end was cut by 6 bases, the J end by 1 base, with 9 bases between. This CDR3 region has 13 residues. Per the germline V gene, CDR1 is MNHNY and CDR2 is SVGAGI (reference sequence). The CDR3 nucleotides are TGTGCCAGCAGGGGAACAGGGAACACTGAAGCTTTCTTT. Translating gives CASRGTGNTEAFF.

The chain joins TRBV7-2 to TRBJ1-2, with 7 positions matching TRBD1. The V gene's germline CDR1 is SGHTA and CDR2 FQGNSA. The CDR3 contains 15 residues. The V and J ends lost 5 bases and 4 bases, in that order; junction bases with no gene match: 10. CDR3 protein: CASSPTGVLGYGYTF. CDR3 sequence (DNA): TGTGCCAGCAGCCCAACAGGGGTCTTAGGCTATGGCTACACCTTC.

The gene calls are TRBV12-5 and TRBJ1-1; 7 bases align to TRBD1. The CDR3 length is 13 residues. With 5 bases clipped from V and 4 bases from J, the junction kept 4 bases outside the gene matches. Germline lookup yields CDR1 LGHNT and CDR2 FRNRAP. This chain's CDR3 is CASGMTGSTEAFF. In DNA, the CDR3 is TGTGCTAGTGGTATGACAGGGAGCACTGAAGCTTTCTTT.

This chain uses TRBV7-7 with TRBJ2-7, with 7 bases fitting TRBD2. J lost 5 bases, V lost 1 base, and 2 bases had no gene match. Germline CDR1 is SSHAT and CDR2 is FNYEAQ (reference sequence). The CDR3 has 13 amino acids. The CDR3 coding sequence is TGTGCCAGCAGCTTAGAGCGGGGAAACGAGCAGTACTTC. It codes for CASSLERGNEQYF.

The genes are TRBV7-2 and TRBJ2-7; D is unresolved. V lost 4 bases, J lost 2 bases, and 9 bases lay in between. Germline V gene lookup returns CDR1 SGHTA and CDR2 FQGNSA. The CDR3 contains 13 residues. The CDR3 here is CASSSQTAYEQYF. The CDR3 region has the DNA TGTGCCAGCAGCTCCCAGACTGCCTACGAGCAGTACTTC.

This chain connects TRBV9 to TRBJ2-1, with 9 bases lining up with TRBD1. V shed 0 bases and J 2 bases; nucleotides not matched to a gene: 9. The germline gives CDR1 SGDLS, CDR2 YYNGEE. This CDR3 contains 18 residues. CDR3 sequence: CASSVGGGGDRAYNEQFF. CDR3 DNA sequence: TGTGCCAGCAGCGTAGGGGGAGGGGGGGACAGGGCCTACAATGAGCAGTTCTTC.

The V gene is TRBV9, the J gene TRBJ2-3; tentative D call: TRBD1 (5 bases). CDR1 is SGDLS and CDR2 is YYNGEE in the germline V gene. The CDR3 runs 11 residues. The ends were cut back, 4 bases at V and 5 bases at J, with 5 bases in the middle. Here the CDR3 reads CASSRGDTQYF. Here the CDR3 DNA reads TGTGCCAGCAGCAGGGGAGATACGCAGTATTTT.

In its sample, this clone was seen once. The chain joins TRBV30 to TRBJ1-1; 7 bases match TRBD1. Per germline, CDR1 GTSNPN and CDR2 SVGIG (reference sequence). The V gene end was trimmed by 5 bases and the J gene end by 2 bases; junction bases not matched to a gene: 11. CDR3 length: 15 amino acids. CDR3 protein: CAWLNRGRVNTEAFF. As DNA, the CDR3 is TGTGCCTGGCTGAACAGGGGAAGGGTCAACACTGAAGCTTTCTTT.

The rearrangement links TRBV7-8 to TRBJ2-1; D unclear. The CDR3 spans 15 residues. The V and J ends lost 2 bases and 0 bases respectively, with 8 bases between them. Germline loops: CDR1 SGHVS, CDR2 FQNEAQ. The CDR3 DNA follows: TGTGCCAGCAGCTTACCTTTGAGCTCCTACAATGAGCAGTTCTTC. Protein sequence: CASSLPLSSYNEQFF.

The chain couples TRBV5-4 to TRBJ1-2; D possibly corresponds to TRBD1 (6 bases). The CDR3 sequence is 14 residues long. CDR1 is SGHNT and CDR2 is YYREEE in the germline V gene (reference sequence). Trimming left V 1 base short and J 4 bases short, with 11 bases between. CDR3 nucleotide sequence: TGTGCCAGCAGCTTGCTGGCAGGGGCCTATGGCTACACCTTC. The encoded protein is CASSLLAGAYGYTF.

The rearrangement joins TRBV9 to TRBJ2-7; TRBD2 aligns across 7 bases. The length of the CDR3 is 15 residues. V dropped 4 bases and J dropped 1; count of bases not matched to a gene: 8. Germline-derived CDR1 and CDR2 are SGDLS and YYNGEE. The CDR3 DNA follows: TGTGCCAGCAGCCCAGGCAGTAGCGGGTCCTACGAGCAGTACTTC. Amino acids: CASSPGSSGSYEQYF.

The chain employs TRBV7-2 and TRBJ1-1; TRBD1 aligns across 11 bases. This CDR3 region has 14 residues. V dropped 6 bases and J dropped 4; count of bases not matched to a gene: 4. The V gene's germline CDR1 is SGHTA and CDR2 FQGNSA. The DNA of the CDR3 is TGTGCCAGCAGTTGGGACAGGGGGGGCACTGAAGCTTTCTTT. Its translation is CASSWDRGGTEAFF.